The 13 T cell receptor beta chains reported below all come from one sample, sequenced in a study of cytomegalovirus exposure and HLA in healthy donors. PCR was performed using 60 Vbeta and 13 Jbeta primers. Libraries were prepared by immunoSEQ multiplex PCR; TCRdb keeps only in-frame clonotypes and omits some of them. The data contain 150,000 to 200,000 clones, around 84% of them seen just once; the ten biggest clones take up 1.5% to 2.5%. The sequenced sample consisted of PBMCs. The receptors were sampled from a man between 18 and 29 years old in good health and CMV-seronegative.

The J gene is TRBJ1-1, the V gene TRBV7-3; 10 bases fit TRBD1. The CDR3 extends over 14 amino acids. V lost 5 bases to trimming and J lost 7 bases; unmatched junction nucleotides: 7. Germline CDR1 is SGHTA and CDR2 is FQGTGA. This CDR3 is CASSVGQGVNEAFF. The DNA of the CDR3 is TGTGCCAGCAGCGTTGGACAGGGGGTTAATGAAGCTTTCTTT.

The CDR3 DNA reads as TGTGCCAGCAGCCAGCCGGGACACGAAGCTTTCTTT. Protein: CASSQPGHEAFF. The chain recombines TRBV7-3 with TRBJ1-1; D perhaps matches TRBD1 (6 bases). Per germline, CDR1 SGHTA and CDR2 FQGTGA. V shed 5 bases and J shed 8 bases, with 12 bases lying between them. This CDR3 has 12 amino acids.

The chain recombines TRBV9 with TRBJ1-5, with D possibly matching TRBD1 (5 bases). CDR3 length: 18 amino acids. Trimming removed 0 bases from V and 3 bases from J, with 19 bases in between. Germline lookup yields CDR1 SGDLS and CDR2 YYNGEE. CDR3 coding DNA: TGTGCCAGCAGCGTAGGAGGGCCGGTGGAGGGGATCAATCAGCCCCAGCATTTT. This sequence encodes CASSVGGPVEGINQPQHF.

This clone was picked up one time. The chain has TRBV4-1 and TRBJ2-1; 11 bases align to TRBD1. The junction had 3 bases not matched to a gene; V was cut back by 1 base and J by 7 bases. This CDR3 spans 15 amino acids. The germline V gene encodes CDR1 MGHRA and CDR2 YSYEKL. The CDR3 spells CASSQAGQGVNEQFF. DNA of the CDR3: TGCGCCAGCAGCCAAGCGGGACAGGGGGTGAATGAGCAGTTCTTC.

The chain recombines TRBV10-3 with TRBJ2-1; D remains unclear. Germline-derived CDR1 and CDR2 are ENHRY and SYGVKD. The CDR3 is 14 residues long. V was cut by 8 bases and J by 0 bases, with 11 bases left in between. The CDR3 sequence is CAIYGGSSYNEQFF. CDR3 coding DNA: TGTGCCATCTATGGCGGCAGCTCCTACAATGAGCAGTTCTTC.

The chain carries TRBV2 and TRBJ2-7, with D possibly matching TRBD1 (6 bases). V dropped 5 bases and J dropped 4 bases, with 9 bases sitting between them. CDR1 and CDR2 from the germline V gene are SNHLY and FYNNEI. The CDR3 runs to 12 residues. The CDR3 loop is CASSIRGYEQYF. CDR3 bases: TGTGCCAGCAGTATAAGGGGGTACGAGCAGTACTTC.

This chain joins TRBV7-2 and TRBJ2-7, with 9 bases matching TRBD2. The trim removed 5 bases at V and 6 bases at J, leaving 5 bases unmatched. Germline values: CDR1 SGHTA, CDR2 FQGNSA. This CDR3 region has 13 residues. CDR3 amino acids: CASSPGRGGEQYF. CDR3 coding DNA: TGTGCCAGCAGCCCTGGGCGGGGGGGCGAGCAGTACTTC.

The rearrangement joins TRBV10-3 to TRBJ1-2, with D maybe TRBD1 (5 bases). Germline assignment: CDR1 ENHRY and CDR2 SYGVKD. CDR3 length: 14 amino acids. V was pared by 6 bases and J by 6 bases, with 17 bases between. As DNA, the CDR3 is TGTGCCATCAGACCCTTACAGGAAGCACATGGCTACACCTTC. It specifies CAIRPLQEAHGYTF.

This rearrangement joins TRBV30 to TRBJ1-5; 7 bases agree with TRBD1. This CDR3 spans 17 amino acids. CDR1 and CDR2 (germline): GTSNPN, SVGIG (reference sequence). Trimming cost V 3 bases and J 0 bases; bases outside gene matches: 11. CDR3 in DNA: TGTGCCTGGAGCCCCAGGACAGGAGCCTTTAGCAATCAGCCCCAGCATTTT. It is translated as CAWSPRTGAFSNQPQHF.

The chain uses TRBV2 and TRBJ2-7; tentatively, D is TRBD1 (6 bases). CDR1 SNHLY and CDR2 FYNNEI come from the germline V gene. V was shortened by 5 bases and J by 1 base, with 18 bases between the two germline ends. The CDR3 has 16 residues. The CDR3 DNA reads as TGTGCCAGCAGTACCGTGGGGACACGCGATTCCTACGAGCAGTACTTC. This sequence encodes CASSTVGTRDSYEQYF.

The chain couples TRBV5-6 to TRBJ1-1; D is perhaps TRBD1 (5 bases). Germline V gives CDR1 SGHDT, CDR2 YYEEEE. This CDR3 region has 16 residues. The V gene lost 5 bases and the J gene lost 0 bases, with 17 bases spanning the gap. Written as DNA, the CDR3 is TGTGCCAGCAGTAGACAGAACCCCATACTGAACACTGAAGCTTTCTTT. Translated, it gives CASSRQNPILNTEAFF.

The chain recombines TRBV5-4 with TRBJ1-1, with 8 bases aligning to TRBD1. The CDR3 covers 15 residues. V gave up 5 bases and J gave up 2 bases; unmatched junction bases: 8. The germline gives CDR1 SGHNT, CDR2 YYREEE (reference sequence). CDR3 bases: TGTGCCAGCAGGGGCAGGACAGGGCTTAACACTGAAGCTTTCTTT. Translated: CASRGRTGLNTEAFF.

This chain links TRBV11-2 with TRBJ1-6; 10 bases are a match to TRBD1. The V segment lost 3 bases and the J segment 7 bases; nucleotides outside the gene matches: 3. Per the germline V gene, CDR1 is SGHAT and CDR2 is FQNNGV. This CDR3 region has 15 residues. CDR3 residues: CASSFDRGQNSPLHF. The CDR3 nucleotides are TGTGCCAGCAGCTTTGACAGGGGGCAGAATTCACCCCTCCACTTT.